A selection of T cell receptor beta chains follows, all from one sample in a study of response to subunit inactivated influenza vaccine. TCRdb used MiXCR to reprocess the RT-PCR reads, holding one entry per CDR3 protein. The repertoire holds around 710,000 distinct CDR3 sequences, with roughly 14% as singletons. Sequencing was performed on PBMCs from blood, taken 14 days before vaccination. Source of these receptors: a man aged 45 to 65 who received an inactivated influenza vaccine. Each CDR3 is given with its conserved first and last residue. The D gene is left open where the match is weak. Clone size, where shown, is once, few, many, or a class for clones that have expanded.

TRBJ1-1,few,TRBD1,TRBV6-2/TRBV6-3,CASRNRDRVVNTEAFF,TGTGCCAGCAGAAACCGGGACAGGGTAGTGAACACTGAAGCTTTCTTT
TRBJ2-3,few,NA,TRBV4-3,CASSLQASRTDTQYF,TGCGCCAGCAGCCTCCAGGCTAGCCGCACAGATACGCAGTATTTT
TRBJ2-5,NA,NA,TRBV7-2,CASSLYVRETQYF,TGTGCCAGCAGCTTATACGTACGGGAGACCCAGTACTTC
TRBJ2-3,NA,TRBD1,TRBV18,CARSPPGVGTGTDTQYF,TGTGCCAGATCACCACCGGGGGTAGGGACAGGAACAGATACGCAGTATTTT
TRBJ2-1,many,NA,TRBV12-3/TRBV12-4,CASSPGENNEQFF,TGTGCCAGCAGTCCCGGAGAGAACAATGAGCAGTTCTTC
TRBJ1-5,many,NA,TRBV20-1,CSASRHSLQPQHF,TGCAGTGCTAGTCGCCATTCTCTCCAGCCCCAGCATTTT
TRBJ1-1,NA,NA,TRBV2,CASSTTGSATEAFF,TGTGCCAGCAGTACCACAGGGTCCGCCACTGAAGCTTTCTTT
TRBJ2-3,many,NA,TRBV29-1,CSVAQGLGTQYF,TGCAGCGTTGCACAGGGTCTGGGTACGCAGTATTTT
TRBJ2-3,NA,NA,TRBV10-2,CASSESGTSTDTQYF,TGCGCCAGCAGTGAGTCGGGGACTAGCACAGATACGCAGTATTTT
TRBJ1-2,few,TRBD1,TRBV11-1,CASSAGTVGGYTF,TGTGCCAGCAGCGCGGGGACAGTTGGCGGCTACACCTTC
TRBJ2-7,few,TRBD2,TRBV6-2/TRBV6-3,CASSYSKREGWYEQYF,TGTGCCAGCAGTTACTCGAAGCGGGAGGGCTGGTACGAGCAGTACTTC
TRBJ2-1,many,NA,TRBV29-1,CSVGSDYLTQFF,TGCAGCGTTGGTAGCGACTACCTTACCCAGTTCTTC
TRBJ1-1,few,NA,TRBV30,CAWSVLYGEAFF,TGTGCCTGGAGTGTACTTTACGGAGAAGCTTTCTTT
TRBJ2-2,many,NA,TRBV20-1,CSASPSGADRRVTGELFF,TGCAGTGCTAGCCCCTCGGGGGCAGACCGACGGGTCACCGGGGAGCTGTTTTTT
TRBJ1-3,many,NA,TRBV5-6,CASSFRSGRNTIYF,TGTGCCAGCAGCTTCCGGTCCGGTAGAAACACCATATATTTT
TRBJ1-4,NA,TRBD1,TRBV5-1,CASSPGTGLREKLFF,TGCGCCAGCAGCCCTGGGACAGGGCTTAGGGAAAAACTGTTTTTT
TRBJ2-7,NA,TRBD2,TRBV11-2,CASSLEMAGGPFRYEQYF,TGTGCCAGCAGCTTAGAGATGGCGGGAGGGCCTTTTCGGTACGAGCAGTACTTC
TRBJ1-1,few,TRBD1,TRBV4-2,CASRVTGTPEAFF,TGTGCCAGCAGAGTGACAGGGACCCCTGAAGCTTTCTTT
TRBJ2-7,NA,TRBD1,TRBV20-1,CSARDLRQGDLEQYF,TGCAGTGCTAGAGACCTCAGACAGGGGGATCTCGAGCAGTACTTC
TRBJ2-1,NA,NA,TRBV21-1,CACSPQNQGRSYNEQFF,TGTGCCTGCAGCCCCCAAAATCAGGGACGATCCTACAATGAGCAGTTCTTC
TRBJ2-5,few,TRBD2,TRBV7-9,CASSLGTSGFTQETQYF,TGTGCCAGCAGCCTCGGGACTAGCGGGTTTACCCAAGAGACCCAGTACTTC
TRBJ2-3,few,NA,TRBV10-3,CAIRRSDTQYF,TGTGCCATCAGACGCTCCGATACGCAGTATTTT
TRBJ2-7,few,NA,TRBV7-2,CASSLDRGGSYEQYF,TGTGCCAGCAGCTTAGACAGGGGGGGCTCCTACGAGCAGTACTTC
TRBJ2-1,few,TRBD2,TRBV20-1,CSASSAGGVNEQFF,TGCAGTGCTAGCAGCGCGGGGGGGGTGAATGAGCAGTTCTTC
TRBJ1-6,many,NA,TRBV5-1,CASSFIRDANSPLHF,TGCGCCAGCAGCTTCATACGGGACGCTAATTCACCCCTCCACTTT
TRBJ2-1,NA,TRBD2,TRBV6-1,CASSDPGLAGSDEQFF,TGTGCCAGCAGTGACCCGGGACTAGCGGGGTCAGATGAGCAGTTCTTC
TRBJ2-7,few,TRBD1,TRBV10-3,CAIKEGAGYEQYF,TGTGCCATCAAAGAGGGGGCGGGTTACGAGCAGTACTTC
TRBJ2-1,few,TRBD2,TRBV7-9,CASSLAGTSGRNEQFF,TGTGCCAGCAGCTTAGCCGGGACTAGCGGGAGAAATGAGCAGTTCTTC
TRBJ2-7,NA,NA,TRBV24-1,CAPGAGYYEQYF,TGTGCCCCTGGGGCTGGGTACTACGAGCAGTACTTC
TRBJ2-1,few,NA,TRBV19,CASSMGTINEQFF,TGTGCCAGTAGTATGGGAACTATCAATGAGCAGTTCTTC
TRBJ2-1,few,TRBD2,TRBV12-3/TRBV12-4,CASSLIRLAGDPEQFF,TGTGCCAGCAGTTTAATCAGATTAGCGGGGGATCCTGAGCAGTTCTTC
TRBJ2-1,many,NA,TRBV5-1,CASSLGGYGYNEQFF,TGCGCCAGCAGCTTGGGGGGATATGGCTACAATGAGCAGTTCTTC
TRBJ2-2,few,NA,TRBV24-1,CATSDLQGFAGELFF,TGTGCCACCAGTGATTTGCAAGGGTTCGCCGGGGAGCTGTTTTTT
TRBJ2-7,NA,NA,TRBV10-3,CAVSGRDNYEQYF,TGTGCCGTCAGTGGTCGGGACAACTACGAGCAGTACTTC
TRBJ2-2,few,TRBD1,TRBV6-1,CASSALTGTGELFF,TGTGCCAGCAGTGCCTTGACAGGGACCGGGGAGCTGTTTTTT
TRBJ1-2,NA,TRBD1,TRBV7-2,CASSSQPTGDVGYTF,TGTGCCAGCAGCTCACAACCGACAGGGGATGTTGGCTACACCTTC
TRBJ2-2,many,NA,TRBV6-2/TRBV6-3,CASLSTGELFF,TGTGCCAGCCTTAGCACCGGGGAGCTGTTTTTT
TRBJ2-6,NA,NA,TRBV28,CASTVPSGANVLTF,TGTGCCAGCACAGTCCCCTCTGGGGCCAACGTCCTGACTTTC
TRBJ2-1,few,NA,TRBV7-2,CASTFNGEQFF,TGTGCCAGCACCTTCAACGGAGAGCAGTTCTTC
TRBJ2-2,NA,TRBD2,TRBV29-1,CGTSGRVANTGELFF,TGCGGAACTAGCGGGAGGGTAGCGAACACCGGGGAGCTGTTTTTT
TRBJ1-5,NA,NA,TRBV9,CASSVLGDTHFEANQPQHF,TGTGCCAGCAGCGTATTGGGGGACACTCACTTTGAGGCAAATCAGCCCCAGCATTTT
TRBJ2-1,NA,NA,TRBV7-8,CASSQRYEQFF,TGTGCCAGCAGCCAGCGCTATGAGCAGTTCTTC
TRBJ2-4,few,NA,TRBV20-1,CSASPDSYIQYF,TGCAGTGCTAGTCCCGATTCTTATATTCAGTACTTC
TRBJ2-1,NA,TRBD2,TRBV20-1,CSARAGTSGGNEQFF,TGCAGTGCTAGGGCCGGGACTAGCGGGGGGAATGAGCAGTTCTTC
TRBJ2-1,NA,TRBD1,TRBV7-2,CASSGTGMTYNEQFF,TGTGCCAGCAGCGGGACAGGGATGACCTACAATGAGCAGTTCTTC
TRBJ2-6,NA,NA,TRBV11-2,CASSSLRGSGANVLTF,TGTGCCAGCAGCTCTTTAAGGGGCTCTGGGGCCAACGTCCTGACTTTC
TRBJ2-1,NA,NA,TRBV12-3/TRBV12-4,CASREGGEQFF,TGTGCCAGCAGAGAGGGGGGTGAGCAGTTCTTC
TRBJ2-1,NA,TRBD2,TRBV4-1,CASSQATSGVIFEQFF,TGCGCCAGCAGCCAAGCGACTAGCGGGGTGATCTTTGAGCAGTTCTTC
TRBJ2-1,NA,TRBD2,TRBV12-5,CASNTGGVYNEQFF,TGTGCTAGTAATACCGGGGGGGTATACAATGAGCAGTTCTTC
TRBJ1-6,many,NA,TRBV7-9,CASSPTGPLNSPLHF,TGTGCCAGCAGCCCTACAGGCCCTCTTAATTCACCCCTCCACTTT
TRBJ2-5,NA,TRBD1,TRBV5-1,CASSWGQAGGRTQETQYF,TGCGCCAGCAGCTGGGGGCAAGCAGGGGGCCGGACACAAGAGACCCAGTACTTC
TRBJ2-5,NA,TRBD2,TRBV12-3/TRBV12-4,CASSLGGNKGETQYF,TGTGCCAGCAGTTTGGGAGGGAATAAAGGGGAGACCCAGTACTTC
TRBJ2-7,few,TRBD1,TRBV5-5,CASSRQGVLLAYEQYF,TGTGCCAGCAGCAGGCAGGGGGTGCTCCTCGCATACGAGCAGTACTTC
TRBJ2-5,NA,NA,TRBV7-2,CASSLVPTHREKTQYF,TGTGCCAGCAGCTTAGTTCCGACCCACCGGGAGAAGACCCAGTACTTC
TRBJ1-4,many,NA,TRBV5-1,CASSWSTSGTNEKLFF,TGCGCCAGCAGCTGGTCCACAAGCGGAACTAATGAAAAACTGTTTTTT
TRBJ2-7,many,NA,TRBV7-9,CASRNSEGTYEQYF,TGTGCCAGCAGAAACAGTGAGGGGACCTACGAGCAGTACTTC